The 18 T cell receptor beta chains listed next were all sequenced from one sample in a study of T cell repertoires in cytomegalovirus infection. No antigen has been identified for these receptors. Via MiXCR, TCRdb re-called the reads, giving one row per CDR3 protein. Of under 850,000 distinct CDR3 sequences in the sample, around 31% were seen once. The sample in question was cultured PBMCs, obtained from culture after CMV antigen stimulation. These receptor sequences come from a human donor in good health (CMV status not recorded). Some clones in this sample may be carry-over from other donors' samples.

This clonotype appeared a few times. The chain links TRBV7-6 to TRBJ2-5; D is uncertain. Trimming pared 5 bases from V and 1 base from J, leaving 11 bases between. From germline, CDR1 is SGHVS and CDR2 FNYEAQ. The CDR3 consists of 14 residues. The chain's CDR3 is CASSPRVLQETQYF. The CDR3 nucleotides read TGTGCCAGCAGCCCCCGGGTCCTCCAAGAGACCCAGTACTTC.

The chain employs TRBV4-1 and TRBJ2-1; 10 bases align to TRBD2. The CDR3 covers 15 residues. The junction had 8 bases not matched to a gene; V was cut back by 2 bases and J by 10 bases. Germline V gene lookup returns CDR1 MGHRA and CDR2 YSYEKL. CDR3 sequence: CASSQRAGGRMEQFF. The CDR3 DNA follows: TGCGCCAGCAGCCAACGAGCGGGGGGGCGAATGGAGCAGTTCTTC.

This clonotype has just a few counts. This chain connects TRBV7-2 to TRBJ1-1, with 10 bases identical to TRBD1. The V segment lost 2 bases and the J segment 5 bases; nucleotides outside the gene matches: 17. This CDR3 contains 19 residues. Germline V gene lookup returns CDR1 SGHTA and CDR2 FQGNSA. This CDR3 is CASSLTPGRSAGQGTEAFF. CDR3 nucleotides: TGTGCCAGCAGCTTAACCCCAGGACGTTCGGCGGGACAGGGGACTGAAGCTTTCTTT. The full variable domain, rest sourced from reference TRBV7-2 and TRBJ1-1, is GAGVSQSPSNKVTEKGKDVELRCDPISGHTALYWYRQSLGQGLEFLIYFQGNSAPDKSGLPSDRFSAERTGGSVSTLTIQRTQQEDSAVYLCASSLTPGRSAGQGTEAFFGQGTRLTVV.

V is TRBV7-6 and J is TRBJ2-5; 9 nucleotides align to TRBD2. The CDR3 contains 18 residues. Germline V lookup: CDR1 SGHVS, CDR2 FNYEAQ. Germline trimming cut 2 bases from V and 0 bases from J; bases unmatched to any gene: 10. CDR3 DNA: TGTGCCAGCAGCTTAAGGCTAGCGGGGATCCTGTACCAAGAGACCCAGTACTTC. This codes for CASSLRLAGILYQETQYF. Looking up the rest from reference TRBV7-6 and TRBJ2-5 gives the full variable domain: GAGVSQSPRYKVTKRGQDVALRCDPISGHVSLYWYRQALGQGPEFLTYFNYEAQQDKSGLPNDRFSAERPEGSISTLTIQRTEQRDSAMYRCASSLRLAGILYQETQYFGPGTRLLVL.

Comment on this clonotype: A read error may be the cause here, since a much bigger clone is one base away. The rearrangement joins TRBV11-2 to TRBJ2-7, with D maybe TRBD2 (5 bases). The CDR3 totals 17 residues. Germline lookup yields CDR1 SGHAT and CDR2 FQNNGV. The CDR3 DNA follows: TGTGCCAGCAGCGGAGCCCAGGTATTTCAGAGGGAATACGACCAGTACTTC. Residues: CASSGAQVFQREYDQYF. Looking up the rest from reference TRBV11-2 and TRBJ2-7 gives the full variable domain: EAGVAQSPRYKIIEKRQSVAFWCNPISGHATLYWYQQILGQGPKLLIQFQNNGVVDDSQLPKDRFSAERLKGVDSTLKIQPAKLEDSAVYLCASSGAQVFQREYDQYFGPGTRLTVT.

This chain uses TRBV18 with TRBJ1-5, with TRBD1 as a possible D gene (5 bases). The CDR3 sequence is 15 residues long. The V gene's germline CDR1 is KGHSH and CDR2 LQKENI. The V end was cut by 6 bases, the J end by 4 bases, with 16 bases between. The CDR3 bases are TGTGCCAGCTCGGCAACCGGGACGGAGAATCAGCCCCAGCATTTT. It is translated as CASSATGTENQPQHF.

The V and J genes are TRBV12-3 or TRBV12-4 and TRBJ1-2; D is perhaps TRBD1 (6 bases). The V gene lost 4 bases and the J gene lost 6 bases, with 12 bases spanning the gap. This CDR3 contains 13 residues. CDR3 protein: CASSSTGLDGYTF. In DNA form, the CDR3 reads TGTGCCAGCAGTTCGACAGGCTTGGATGGCTACACCTTC.

This clonotype has a handful of counts. The chain joins TRBV11-2 to TRBJ1-1; D not resolved. The CDR3 contains 17 residues. The germline CDR1 and CDR2 sequences are SGHAT and FQNNGV. V was shortened by 7 bases and J by 0 bases, with 21 bases between the two germline ends. DNA for the CDR3: TGTGCCAGCACCAAAGGGTCTGGACCGAAGGTGAACACTGAAGCTTTCTTT. As protein: CASTKGSGPKVNTEAFF.

This chain links TRBV7-9 with TRBJ1-6; D not certain. CDR3 length: 12 amino acids. V was shortened by 3 bases and J by 9 bases, with 6 bases between the two germline ends. Germline V gene lookup returns CDR1 SEHNR and CDR2 FQNEAQ (reference sequence). This chain's CDR3 is CASSFYSSPLHF. Here the CDR3 DNA reads TGTGCCAGCAGCTTCTACAGTTCACCCCTCCACTTT. The entire variable domain, with the rest obtained from reference TRBV7-9 and TRBJ1-6, is as follows: DTGVSQNPRHKITKRGQNVTFRCDPISEHNRLYWYRQTLGQGPEFLTYFQNEAQLEKSRLLSDRFSAERPKGSFSTLEIQRTEQGDSAMYLCASSFYSSPLHFGNGTRLTVT.

Many counts were recorded for this clonotype. The chain employs TRBV7-2 and TRBJ2-7; 8 positions match TRBD1. This CDR3 comprises 14 residues. Unmatched junction bases numbered 4, after V lost 0 bases and J lost 6 bases. Looked up from germline, CDR1 is SGHTA and CDR2 is FQGNSA. The CDR3 reads CASSLAQGAGEQYF. The CDR3 region has the DNA TGTGCCAGCAGCTTAGCGCAGGGGGCGGGCGAGCAGTACTTC.

The chain combines TRBV7-8 with TRBJ1-5; the D is unclear. V was trimmed by 3 bases and J by 4 bases, leaving 13 bases between them. Germline CDR1 is SGHVS and CDR2 is FQNEAQ. There are 15 residues in the CDR3. CDR3 protein: CASSFARFGNQPQHF. CDR3 bases: TGTGCCAGCAGCTTCGCTCGGTTCGGAAATCAGCCCCAGCATTTT.

This clonotype was seen ten or more times. The V and J genes are TRBV7-8 and TRBJ2-1; 7 bases align to TRBD2. The V segment lost 1 base and the J segment 5 bases; nucleotides outside the gene matches: 5. This CDR3 has 15 residues. Looked up from germline, CDR1 is SGHVS and CDR2 is FQNEAQ. CDR3 region: CASSLELARHNEQFF. The CDR3 region has the DNA TGTGCCAGCAGCTTAGAACTAGCGAGACACAATGAGCAGTTCTTC.

This clonotype came up a few times. CDR3 coding DNA: TGTGCCAGCAGATCCGGACTAGCGGGAGGACGGAACACCGGGGAGCTGTTTTTT. Its translation is CASRSGLAGGRNTGELFF. The rearrangement uses TRBV7-9 and TRBJ2-2; TRBD2 aligns across 14 bases. The CDR3 has 18 amino acids. The ends lost 6 bases at V and 1 base at J; junction bases unmatched: 7. The germline V gene has CDR1 SEHNR and CDR2 FQNEAQ (reference sequence).

The table lists this clonotype with a few counts. The V and J genes are TRBV20-1 and TRBJ1-1; no reliable D call. The V gene lost 1 base and the J gene lost 0 bases, with 6 bases spanning the gap. The CDR3 is made up of 13 amino acids. The germline gives CDR1 DFQATT, CDR2 SNEGSKA (reference sequence). CDR3 loop: CSARVSVNTEAFF. CDR3 nucleotide sequence: TGCAGTGCTAGAGTGTCGGTGAACACTGAAGCTTTCTTT.

The rearrangement uses TRBV5-1 and TRBJ2-5; D remains ambiguous. There are 15 residues in the CDR3. Trimming took off 0 bases at V and 1 base at J, with 10 bases between the two ends. Germline assignment: CDR1 SGHRS and CDR2 YFSETQ. The chain's CDR3 is CASSLEMISQETQYF. CDR3 coding DNA: TGCGCCAGCAGCTTGGAGATGATTTCCCAAGAGACCCAGTACTTC.

This clonotype appeared many times. J is TRBJ2-1 and V is TRBV19, with D maybe TRBD1 (6 bases). Germline V gene sequence: CDR1 LNHDA, CDR2 SQIVND (reference sequence). This CDR3 comprises 15 residues. Trimming stripped 2 bases from V and 0 bases from J, with 8 bases between. CDR3: CASSIRGGSYNEQFF. The DNA of the CDR3 is TGTGCCAGTAGTATACGAGGGGGCTCCTACAATGAGCAGTTCTTC.

This chain connects TRBV5-1 to TRBJ1-1; no clear D gene. The CDR3 totals 14 residues. The ends were cut back, 3 bases at V and 1 base at J, with 10 bases in the middle. CDR1 is SGHRS and CDR2 is YFSETQ in the germline V gene. As DNA, the CDR3 is TGCGCCAGCAGCTGGACCGGATGGAACACTGAAGCTTTCTTT. Encoded protein: CASSWTGWNTEAFF. Filled out from reference TRBV5-1 and TRBJ1-1, the complete variable domain reads KAGVTQTPRYLIKTRGQQVTLSCSPISGHRSVSWYQQTPGQGLQFLFEYFSETQRNKGNFPGRFSGRQFSNSRSEMNVSTLELGDSALYLCASSWTGWNTEAFFGQGTRLTVV.

V usage is TRBV3-1 and J usage is TRBJ2-1; 12 bases map to TRBD2. With V trimmed by 1 base and J by 1 base, 5 bases remained unmatched. Germline lookup yields CDR1 LGHDT and CDR2 YNNKEL (reference sequence). The CDR3 covers 18 residues. CDR3 protein: CASSQVTSGRLSYNEQFF. The CDR3 DNA reads TGTGCCAGCAGCCAAGTTACTAGCGGGAGGCTTTCCTACAATGAGCAGTTCTTC.